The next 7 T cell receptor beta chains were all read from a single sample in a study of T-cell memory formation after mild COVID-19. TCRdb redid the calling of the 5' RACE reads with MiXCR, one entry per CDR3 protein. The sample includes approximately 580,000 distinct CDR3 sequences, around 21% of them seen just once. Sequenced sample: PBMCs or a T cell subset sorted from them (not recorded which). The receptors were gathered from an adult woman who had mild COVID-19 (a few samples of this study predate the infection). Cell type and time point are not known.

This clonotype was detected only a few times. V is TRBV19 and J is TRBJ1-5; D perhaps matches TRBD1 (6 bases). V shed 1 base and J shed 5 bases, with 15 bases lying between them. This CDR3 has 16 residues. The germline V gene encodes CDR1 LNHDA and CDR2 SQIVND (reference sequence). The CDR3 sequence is CASSIAGTTLDQPQHF. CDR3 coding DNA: TGTGCCAGTAGTATAGCCGGGACAACGCTCGATCAGCCCCAGCATTTT.

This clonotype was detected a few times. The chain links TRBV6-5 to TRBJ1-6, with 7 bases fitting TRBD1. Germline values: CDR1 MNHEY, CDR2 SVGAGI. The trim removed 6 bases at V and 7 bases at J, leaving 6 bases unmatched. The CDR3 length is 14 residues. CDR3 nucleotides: TGTGCCAGCAGACCGACAGGGAGAAATTCACCCCTCCACTTT. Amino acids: CASRPTGRNSPLHF.

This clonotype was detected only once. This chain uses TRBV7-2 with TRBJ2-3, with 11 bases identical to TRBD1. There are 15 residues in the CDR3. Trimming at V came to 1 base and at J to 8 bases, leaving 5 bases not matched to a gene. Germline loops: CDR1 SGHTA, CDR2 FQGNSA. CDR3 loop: CASSLVVGTGGTQYF. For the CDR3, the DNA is TGTGCCAGCAGCTTAGTAGTCGGGACAGGGGGTACGCAGTATTTT.

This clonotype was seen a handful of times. The CDR3 is CASSSSGQGAKNIQYF. The CDR3 coding sequence is TGTGCCAGCAGTTCCTCGGGACAGGGGGCCAAAAACATTCAGTACTTC. This chain connects TRBV28 to TRBJ2-4; the match to TRBD1 covers 10 bases. The CDR3 covers 16 residues. In germline, CDR1 is MDHEN, CDR2 SYDVKM. Trimming at V came to 4 bases and at J to 1 base, leaving 4 bases not matched to a gene.

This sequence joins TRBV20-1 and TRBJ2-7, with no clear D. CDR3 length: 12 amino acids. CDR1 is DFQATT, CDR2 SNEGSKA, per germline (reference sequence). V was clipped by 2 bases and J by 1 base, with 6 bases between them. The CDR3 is CSARLESYEQYF. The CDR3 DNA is TGCAGTGCTAGACTCGAATCCTACGAGCAGTACTTC.

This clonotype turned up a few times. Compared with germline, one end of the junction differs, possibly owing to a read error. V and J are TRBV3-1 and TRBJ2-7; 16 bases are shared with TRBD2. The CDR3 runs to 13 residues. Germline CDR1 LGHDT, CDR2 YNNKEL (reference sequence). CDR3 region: CASSPGLAGGPRF. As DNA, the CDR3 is TGTGCCAGCAGTCCGGGACTAGCGGGAGGGCCTCGATTC.

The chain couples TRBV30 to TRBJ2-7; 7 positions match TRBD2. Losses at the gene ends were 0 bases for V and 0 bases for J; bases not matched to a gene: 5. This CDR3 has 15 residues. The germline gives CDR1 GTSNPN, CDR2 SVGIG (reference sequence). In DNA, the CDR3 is TGTGCCTGGAGTGTCGGGGGGTCGAGCTCCTACGAGCAGTACTTC. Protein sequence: CAWSVGGSSSYEQYF.